This TCR beta chain was retrieved from a study of blood T cells in healthy people across ages (dated by TCRdb to between 2015 and 2016). Context from the whole study: In model experiments, template switching captured about one uniquely barcoded TCR beta cDNA molecule for every two T cells. The donors were divided into four age groups: young (average approximately 15 years), middle-aged (about 40), aged (approximately 62) and long-lived (nearly 85). Two additional independent replicas of 1 million unique cDNA reads from the same blood draw were analyzed for two donors (one aged 18 to 30 and one aged 80 or older). Using deep sequencing normalized with unique cDNA molecular identifiers, the study measured how TCR beta repertoire diversity changes with age. To avoid experimental bias, donors of different ages were spread randomly across the sequencing lanes. What the research found in general, with its limitations: Conclusive comparison of naive and antigen-experienced compartments was prevented by the profiling of bulk unsorted PBMCs. As age increased, observed TCR beta diversity per million T cells dropped in a roughly linear way, and a significant reduction was already evident by age about 36. Estimates of total diversity based on one million sequenced T cells were considered lower bounds and underestimates. Because the CMV infection status of the donors was unknown, age-related changes in expanded clonotypes may potentially have been confounded. The long-lived group showed more naive CD4+ T cells, fewer expanded clones and increased TCR diversity than the aged group, suggesting age selection. There was a strong correlation between observed TCR beta diversity and the percentage of naive T cells measured by flow cytometry.

Library prep was done by 5' RACE. The listed sequencing device is Illumina HiSeq 2500. The second PCR ran for about 7 to 11 cycles and used a J-beta primer mix along with a sample-barcoded 5' primer. Each TCR beta cDNA molecule received a unique molecular identifier from a template-switch 5' adaptor carrying 12 random nucleotides. Each sample yielded at least 3 million CDR3-containing paired-end reads. First-strand cDNA was synthesized from all RNA with the Mint cDNA synthesis kit, primed by a TRBC-specific oligonucleotide. Following uracil-DNA glycosylase treatment, a first 18-cycle PCR with universal primers M1SS and BC2_uni_R was performed on all cDNA. The source study handled its data this way. Normalization of each sample was performed by random selection of 1 million high-quality reads, each carrying a distinct molecular identifier. Instead of being binned into consensus sequences, reads that shared molecular identifiers were thrown out. MiTCR, with a Q25 quality threshold and the strictest error-elimination algorithm, was used for CDR3 identification, clonotype clustering and error correction. Lower-bound total TCR beta diversity was estimated with a nonparametric unseen species model using Euler transformation. Using fastp at Q25 and MiXCR, TCRdb reprocessed the public reads and kept productive beta chains. Each entry is one CDR3 protein sequence, shown with its most common DNA and genes. TCRdb's processing, not the study's, gives the V and J calls here. The sample contains about 810,000 distinct CDR3 sequences, around 34% of them found a single time. 10% to 15% of the sample belongs to the ten largest clones.

The roughly 39 donors, aged 6 to 90 years, were systemically healthy Caucasian individuals from Russia. About 10 milliliters of peripheral blood were collected from each donor into EDTA-treated Vacutainer tubes. Ficoll-Paque density-gradient centrifugation was used to isolate PBMCs, with at least 6 million obtained per sample. Total RNA was extracted from PBMCs with Trizol reagent, with at least 5.5 micrograms obtained per sample. For every donor, an aliquot of PBMCs went through flow cytometry to measure the percentages of naive CD45RAhigh/CD27high T cells. This clonotype was counted at least ten times. What antigen it recognizes has not been identified. It has no much larger one-base neighbor in the sample; base qualities were not kept. Its CDR3 holds 16 amino acids, cysteine through phenylalanine. Only the CDR3 DNA is retained, 48 bases long and in frame from the first base. For CDR1 and CDR2, the germline V gene (reference sequence) lists DFQATT and SNEGSKA. V drops 0 bases and J drops 0 bases, leaving 15 bases in between.

Sequencing input: blood. This receptor chain uses TRBV20-1 and TRBJ2-7; the D gene assignment is ambiguous. This TCR came from a man aged 18 to 30 in good health. The sequenced DNA: TGCAGTGCTAGAGATGTGGGCGAGACCAACTCCTACGAGCAGTACTTC. Translated, this gives CSARDVGETNSYEQYF.